The clone carrying this T cell receptor beta chain showed up many times. Its antigen is as yet unknown. The data derive from a study of Graves' ophthalmopathy and Graves' hyperthyroidism. Study in general: Peripheral blood sampling preceded any treatment and occurred at initial diagnosis. Study results and limitations: Appearing in blood as well were most expanded thyroid clonotypes above 0.001 frequency.

Germline V lookup: CDR1 MNHNS, CDR2 SASEGT. This CDR3 is built from 14 residues. V was clipped by 11 bases and J by 1 base, with 15 bases between them. CDR3 regions of TCR beta were amplified from RNA transcripts. The first-round RT-PCR employed HTBI primers together with the Qiagen OneStep RT-PCR kit. A multiplex PCR was then performed as the second round. One entry per CDR3 protein, called by TCRdb with MiXCR from the multiplex PCR reads. The repertoire holds roughly 500,000 distinct CDR3 sequences, with approximately 14% as singletons. None of the included patients had other autoimmune diseases, uncontrolled infections, pregnancy or lactation, as these led to exclusion.

The source is a woman aged 30 to 39 with Graves' ophthalmopathy. Sequenced material: blood. V is TRBV6-1 and J is TRBJ1-5; D unclear. The CDR3: CAARASNSNQPQHF. CDR3 DNA sequence: TGTGCCGCCCGGGCATCGAACAGCAATCAGCCCCAGCATTTT.